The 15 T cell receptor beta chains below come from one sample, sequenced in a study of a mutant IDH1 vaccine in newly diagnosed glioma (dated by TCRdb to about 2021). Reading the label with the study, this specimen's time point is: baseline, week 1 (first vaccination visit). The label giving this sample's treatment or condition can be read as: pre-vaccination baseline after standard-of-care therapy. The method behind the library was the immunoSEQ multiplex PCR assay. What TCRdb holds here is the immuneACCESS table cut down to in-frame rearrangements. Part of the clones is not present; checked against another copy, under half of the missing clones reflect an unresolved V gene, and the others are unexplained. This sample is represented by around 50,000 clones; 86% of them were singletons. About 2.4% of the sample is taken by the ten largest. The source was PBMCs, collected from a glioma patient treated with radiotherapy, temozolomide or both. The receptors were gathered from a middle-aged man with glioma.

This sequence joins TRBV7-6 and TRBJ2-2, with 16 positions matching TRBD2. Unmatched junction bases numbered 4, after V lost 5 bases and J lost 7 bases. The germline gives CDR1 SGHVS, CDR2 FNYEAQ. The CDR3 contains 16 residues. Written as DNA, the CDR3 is TGTGCCAGCAGCCCCGGGACTAGCGGGAGGGACGGGGAGCTGTTTTTT. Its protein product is CASSPGTSGRDGELFF.

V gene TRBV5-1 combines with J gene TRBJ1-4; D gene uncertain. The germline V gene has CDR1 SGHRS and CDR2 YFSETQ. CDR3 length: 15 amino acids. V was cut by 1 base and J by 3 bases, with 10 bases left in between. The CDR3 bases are TGCGCCAGCAGCTTGAGGGCAGCCTCTAATGAAAAACTGTTTTTT. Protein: CASSLRAASNEKLFF.

The CDR3 protein is CASSLDERQGLGKLFF. CDR3 in DNA: TGTGCCAGCAGCTTAGATGAGAGACAGGGGTTGGGAAAACTGTTTTTT. This chain uses TRBV11-2 with TRBJ1-4, with 8 bases fitting TRBD1. CDR1 and CDR2 (germline): SGHAT, FQNNGV. There are 16 residues in the CDR3. With V trimmed by 0 bases and J by 10 bases, 10 bases remained unmatched.

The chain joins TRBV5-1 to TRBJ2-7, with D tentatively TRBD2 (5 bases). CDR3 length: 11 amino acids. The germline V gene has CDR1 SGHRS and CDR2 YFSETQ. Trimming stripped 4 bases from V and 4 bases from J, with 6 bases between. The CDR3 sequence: CASSEGYEQYF. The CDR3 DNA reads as TGCGCCAGCAGCGAGGGATACGAGCAGTACTTC.

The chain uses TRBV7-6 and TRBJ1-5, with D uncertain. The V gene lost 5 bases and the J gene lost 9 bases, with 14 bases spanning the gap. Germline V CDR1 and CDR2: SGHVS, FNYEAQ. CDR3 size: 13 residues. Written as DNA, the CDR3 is TGTGCCAGCAGCCTGGGAGGACGACGGCCCCAGCATTTT. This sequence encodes CASSLGGRRPQHF.

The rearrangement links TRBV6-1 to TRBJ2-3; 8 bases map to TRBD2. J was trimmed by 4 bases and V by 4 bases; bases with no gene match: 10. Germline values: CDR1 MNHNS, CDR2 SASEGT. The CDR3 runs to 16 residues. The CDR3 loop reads CASSAQPGLGPDTQYF. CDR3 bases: TGTGCCAGCAGTGCCCAACCGGGACTAGGTCCAGATACGCAGTATTTT.

In nucleotides, the CDR3 is TGTGCCAGCAGTCCCCCCCCCGGGAGTGGTCTAGATACGCAGTATTTT. It yields the protein CASSPPPGSGLDTQYF. The J gene is TRBJ2-3, the V gene TRBV6-6, with D possibly matching TRBD2 (6 bases). Trimming pared 5 bases from V and 5 bases from J, leaving 20 bases between. The CDR3 extends over 16 amino acids. Germline values: CDR1 MNHNY, CDR2 SVGAGI (reference sequence).

The CDR3 nucleotides read TGTGCCAGCAGTATCCAGAAGGGGAGCAATCAGCCCCAGCATTTT. It yields the protein CASSIQKGSNQPQHF. The V gene is TRBV7-2, the J gene TRBJ1-5; D is possibly TRBD1 (5 bases). The CDR3 has 15 amino acids. Trimming removed 6 bases at V and 1 base at J, with 13 bases between. From germline, CDR1 is SGHTA and CDR2 FQGNSA.

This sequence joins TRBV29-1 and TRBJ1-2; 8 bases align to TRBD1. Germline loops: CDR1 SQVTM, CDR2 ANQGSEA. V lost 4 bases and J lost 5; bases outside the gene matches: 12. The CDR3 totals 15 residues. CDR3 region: CSVVGRGLSSYGYTF. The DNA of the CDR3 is TGCAGCGTTGTCGGCAGGGGGCTGTCTTCGTATGGCTACACCTTC.

CDR3 sequence: CASSESLGRANGYTF. The CDR3 coding sequence is TGTGCCAGCAGTGAAAGTCTTGGCAGGGCGAATGGCTACACCTTC. This chain joins TRBV2 and TRBJ1-2, with TRBD1 as a possible D gene (5 bases). The V gene lost 2 bases and the J gene lost 6 bases, with 16 bases spanning the gap. The CDR3 has 15 amino acids. Germline CDR1 is SNHLY and CDR2 is FYNNEI.

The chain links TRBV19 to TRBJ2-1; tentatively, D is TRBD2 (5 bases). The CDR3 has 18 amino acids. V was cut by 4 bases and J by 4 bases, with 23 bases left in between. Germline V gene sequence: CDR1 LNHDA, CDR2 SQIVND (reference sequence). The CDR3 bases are TGTGCCAGTAGTAAGGTCCCCATAGCAGCGGCGTGGTACAATGAGCAGTTCTTC. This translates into CASSKVPIAAAWYNEQFF. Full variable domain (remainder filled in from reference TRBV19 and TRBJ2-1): DGGITQSPKYLFRKEGQNVTLSCEQNLNHDAMYWYRQDPGQGLRLIYYSQIVNDFQKGDIAEGYSVSREKKESFPLTVTSAQKNPTAFYLCASSKVPIAAAWYNEQFFGPGTRLTVL.

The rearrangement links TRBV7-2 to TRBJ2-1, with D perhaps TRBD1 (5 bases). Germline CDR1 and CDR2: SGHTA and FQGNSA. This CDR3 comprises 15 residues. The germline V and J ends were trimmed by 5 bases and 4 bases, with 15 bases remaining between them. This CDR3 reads CASSQTVRLYNEQFF. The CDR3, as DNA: TGTGCCAGCAGCCAGACAGTCCGGCTATACAATGAGCAGTTCTTC.

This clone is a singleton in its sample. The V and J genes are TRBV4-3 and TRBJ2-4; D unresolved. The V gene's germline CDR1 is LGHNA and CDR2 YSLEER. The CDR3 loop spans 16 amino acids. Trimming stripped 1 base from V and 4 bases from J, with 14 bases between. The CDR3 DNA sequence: TGCGCCAGCAGCCAAGGGTCGGTGGGCCCGAAAAACATTCAGTACTTC. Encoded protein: CASSQGSVGPKNIQYF.

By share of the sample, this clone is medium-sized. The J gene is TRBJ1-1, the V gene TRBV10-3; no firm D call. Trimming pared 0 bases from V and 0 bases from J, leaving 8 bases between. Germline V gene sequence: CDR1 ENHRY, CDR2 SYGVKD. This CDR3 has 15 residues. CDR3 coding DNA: TGTGCCATCAGTGAGTCCGCGAACATGAACACTGAAGCTTTCTTT. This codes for CAISESANMNTEAFF.

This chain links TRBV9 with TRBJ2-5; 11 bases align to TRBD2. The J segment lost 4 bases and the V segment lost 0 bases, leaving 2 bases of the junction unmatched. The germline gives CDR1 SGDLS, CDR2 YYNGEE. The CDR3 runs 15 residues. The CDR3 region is CASSVGTSGRETQYF. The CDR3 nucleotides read TGTGCCAGCAGCGTAGGTACTAGCGGGAGAGAGACCCAGTACTTC.